This TCR beta chain was sequenced for a study of identical twins. Broader study findings: The models systematically underestimated how much out-of-frame TCR alpha was shared in monozygotic twins. Out-of-frame alpha sequences shared by twins were enriched for low generation probability.

Everyone who donated was a healthy Caucasian. A single record per CDR3 protein comes from TCRdb applying MiXCR to the 5' RACE reads. The table lists under 400,000 distinct CDR3 sequences, approximately 9.1% of them singletons, with more than 8% in the top ten. On this clonotype itself: No antigen is known for it.

V dropped 7 bases and J dropped 4; count of bases not matched to a gene: 5. This CDR3 contains 12 residues. Germline V gene lookup returns CDR1 SQVTM and CDR2 ANQGSEA. The sequencing input was naive T cells sorted from blood. The V and J genes are TRBV29-1 and TRBJ1-1; 8 bases line up with TRBD1. The TCR was taken from a woman in her fifties or sixties in good health. CDR3 sequence reads: CSGSQGGTEAFF. For the CDR3, the DNA is TGCAGCGGGTCACAGGGGGGCACTGAAGCTTTCTTT.